Following are 4 T cell receptor beta chains from one sample sequenced in a study of T cells in Graves' hyperthyroidism and ophthalmopathy. Template material for amplifying TCR beta CDR3 regions consisted of RNA transcripts. Primed by the HTBI set, a first-round RT-PCR was run on the TCR CDR3. TCRdb re-called the multiplex PCR reads with MiXCR, one entry per CDR3 protein. The sample records more than 500,000 distinct CDR3 sequences, about 16% being singletons. Sequenced input: blood. The receptors come from a woman aged 25 to 39 with Graves' ophthalmopathy.

On this clonotype itself: A read error is possible here, since a much larger clone lies one base away. The rearrangement links TRBV25-1 to TRBJ2-2, with no clear D. This CDR3 contains 14 residues. The V gene's germline CDR1 is MGHDK and CDR2 SYGVNS. V dropped 3 bases and J dropped 5 bases, with 10 bases sitting between them. The CDR3 coding sequence is TGTGCCAGCAGTGACATCGCAAAAACCGGGGAGCTGTTTTTT. It translates to CASSDIAKTGELFF.

As DNA, the CDR3 is TGTGCCAGTAGTACCTCAGGGGGCAATCAGCCCCAGCATTTT. Translated: CASSTSGGNQPQHF. The gene calls are TRBV19 and TRBJ1-5; tentative D call: TRBD1 (6 bases). Trimming removed 4 bases at V and 2 bases at J, with 9 bases between. Germline values: CDR1 LNHDA, CDR2 SQIVND (reference sequence). The CDR3 is 14 amino acids. Using reference TRBV19 and TRBJ1-5 for the parts outside the CDR3, the full variable domain is DGGITQSPKYLFRKEGQNVTLSCEQNLNHDAMYWYRQDPGQGLRLIYYSQIVNDFQKGDIAEGYSVSREKKESFPLTVTSAQKNPTAFYLCASSTSGGNQPQHFGDGTRLSIL.

This rearrangement joins TRBV5-4 to TRBJ2-2, with 15 bases aligning to TRBD2. The V and J ends lost 3 bases and 10 bases, in that order; junction bases with no gene match: 7. This CDR3 comprises 16 residues. From germline, CDR1 is SGHNT and CDR2 YYREEE (reference sequence). CDR3 sequence: CASSSGLAGGSQELFF. Here the CDR3 DNA reads TGTGCCAGCAGCTCGGGACTAGCGGGAGGTAGCCAGGAGCTGTTTTTT.

The gene calls are TRBV6-9 and TRBJ2-6; TRBD1 is a possible D gene (5 bases). Per the germline V gene, CDR1 is MNHGY and CDR2 is SVAAGI. Trimming left V 3 bases short and J 1 base short, with 7 bases between. The CDR3 has 15 amino acids. CDR3 region: CASSYKGSGANVLTF. The CDR3 DNA sequence: TGTGCCAGCAGTTACAAGGGGTCTGGGGCCAACGTCCTGACTTTC.